A single T cell receptor (beta chain) is shown here with its context. Its antigen is unknown. Base qualities are not recorded, but no much larger clone differs from it by a single base. The sample is drawn from a study of OX40 agonist ivuxolimab in advanced cancers. In terms of the full investigation: Ivuxolimab was a fully human IgG2 agonistic monoclonal antibody targeting the costimulatory receptor OX40 (CD134). Intravenous ivuxolimab was administered to patients every 2 weeks at six dose levels: 0.01, 0.1, 0.3, 1.5, 3 and 10 mg/kg. Of the roughly 51 patients in dose escalation, 19 had hepatocellular carcinoma, some 15 had melanoma, 9 had renal cell carcinoma and 9 had head and neck cancer. In the dose-escalation cohort, 82.7% of patients were male, and the mean age was approximately 60 years with a range of about 20 to 80. Patients were allowed to have had prior anti-PD-1, anti-PD-L1 or anti-CTLA-4 therapy, and 40% to 45% of the dose-escalation patients had previously received checkpoint inhibitors. Partial responses were achieved by three dose-escalation patients, of whom one had hepatocellular carcinoma and two had cutaneous melanoma. Peripheral TCRbeta sequencing aimed to test whether ivuxolimab altered TCR sequence diversity and caused clonal T-cell expansion. The monotherapy dose-escalation portion (N = 52 patients) of the phase I ivuxolimab trial is reported in the paper. What the study reported, not specific to this receptor: In partial responders in the 0.1-3.0 mg/kg groups, normalized peripheral clonal expansion was found to be among the lowest, especially among CD8+ T cells. Low levels of normalized T-cell clonal expansion were also seen in some nonresponding patients. The antigen specificity of the peripheral T cells that underwent clonal expansion was not determined. After ivuxolimab, CD8+ T cells had more expanded clones than CD4+ T cells on average. At doses from 0.1 to 3.0 mg/kg, clonal expansion was seen in both CD4+ and CD8+ blood T cells between baseline and week 6.

For sequencing of the TCRbeta CDR3 region, genomic DNA was extracted from the sorted cells. The immunoSEQ Assay was used to sequence the TCRbeta CDR3 regions. Imported from immuneACCESS, the table was reduced by TCRdb to in-frame sequences with V and J called. These copies leave out some clones; in studies compared against another copy, an unresolved V gene accounts for under half, and the cause of the remainder is not known. Recorded for this sample are around 69,000 clones; about 89% of them occurred a single time. The ten most abundant clones make up about 4% of the sample. The CDR3 numbers 14 residues from cysteine through phenylalanine. This entry keeps only the CDR3 DNA: 42 bases, framed from base 1. As encoded in the germline V gene, CDR1 is ENHRY while CDR2 is SYGVKD. At the junction V is shortened by 4 bases and J by 4 bases; bases outside the gene matches: 7. Patients with autoimmune disease history or receiving systemic immunosuppression were excluded from the trial. In every dose cohort, peripheral blood was drawn for TCR sequencing at baseline, cycle 4 day 1, and cycle 7 day 1. Samples were obtained from an open-label, multicenter, first-in-human phase I dose-escalation trial of ivuxolimab. Adults with locally advanced or metastatic melanoma, renal cell, hepatocellular, or head and neck squamous cell carcinoma were enrolled in the trial. CD4+ and CD8+ T cells were sorted separately from peripheral blood before TCR sequencing.

Material: CD4+ or CD8+ T cells sorted from blood, obtained in a trial of the OX40 agonist ivuxolimab. The TCR comes from an adult with an advanced solid tumor such as melanoma, head and neck, liver or kidney cancer. The chain is assembled from TRBV10-3 and TRBJ2-7; 7 central nucleotides agree with TRBD2. The CDR3 reads CAISVGGSSYEQYF. The nucleotide sequence is TGTGCCATCAGTGTGGGGGGGAGTTCGTACGAGCAGTACTTC.